This T cell receptor (beta chain) was found in a study of vaccination and CD4 T cells after COVID-19. The germline V and J ends were trimmed by 3 bases and 2 bases, with 8 bases remaining between them. CDR1 LNHDA and CDR2 SQIVND come from the germline V gene (reference sequence). This CDR3 is built from 14 residues. This clonotype was seen a few times. The antigen is undetermined. Oncomine TCR Beta short-read sequencing was applied to DNA from cultured CD4+ T cells. From the PCR reads, TCRdb called clonotypes with MiXCR, one entry per CDR3 protein. The profile shows some 15,000 distinct CDR3 sequences, about 29% of them singletons. Treatment meaning: approximately nine-day PBMC culture with coronavirus spike peptide pools or control peptides (ViraFEST assay).

The sequence was obtained from a human donor with COVID-19. The sample taken for sequencing was cultured CD4+ T cells from blood. The chain is built from TRBV19 and TRBJ1-3; D not certain. The CDR3 sequence is CASSIEGTGNTIYF. The CDR3 bases are TGTGCCAGTAGTATTGAGGGTACTGGAAACACCATATATTTT.